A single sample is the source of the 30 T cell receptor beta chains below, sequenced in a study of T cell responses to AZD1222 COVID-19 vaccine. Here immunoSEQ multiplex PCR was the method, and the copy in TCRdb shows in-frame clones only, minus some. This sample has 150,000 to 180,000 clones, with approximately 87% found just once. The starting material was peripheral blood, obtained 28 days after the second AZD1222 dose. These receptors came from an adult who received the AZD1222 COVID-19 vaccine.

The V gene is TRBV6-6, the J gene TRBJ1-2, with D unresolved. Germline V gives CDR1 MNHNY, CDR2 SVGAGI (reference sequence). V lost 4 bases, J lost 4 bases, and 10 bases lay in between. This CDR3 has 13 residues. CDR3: CASSSVGSYGYTF. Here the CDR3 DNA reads TGTGCCAGCAGTTCGGTAGGGAGCTATGGCTACACCTTC.

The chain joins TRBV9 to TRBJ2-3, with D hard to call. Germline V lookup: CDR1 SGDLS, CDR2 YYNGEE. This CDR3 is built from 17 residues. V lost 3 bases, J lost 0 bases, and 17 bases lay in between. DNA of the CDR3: TGTGCCAGCAGCGCCCCAGGCACCCTCTTGAGCACAGATACGCAGTATTTT. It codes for CASSAPGTLLSTDTQYF.

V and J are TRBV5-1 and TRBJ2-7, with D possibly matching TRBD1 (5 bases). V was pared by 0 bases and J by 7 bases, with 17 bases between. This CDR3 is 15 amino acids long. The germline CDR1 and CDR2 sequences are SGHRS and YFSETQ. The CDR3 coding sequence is TGCGCCAGCAGCTTGGGCGGAACAGGTTACTTTGAGCAGTACTTC. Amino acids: CASSLGGTGYFEQYF.

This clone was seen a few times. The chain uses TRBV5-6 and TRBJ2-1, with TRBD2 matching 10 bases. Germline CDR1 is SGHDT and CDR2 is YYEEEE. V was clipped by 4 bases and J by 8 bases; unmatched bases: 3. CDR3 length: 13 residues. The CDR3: CASSPSGRDEQFF. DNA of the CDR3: TGTGCCAGCAGCCCGAGCGGGAGGGATGAGCAGTTCTTC.

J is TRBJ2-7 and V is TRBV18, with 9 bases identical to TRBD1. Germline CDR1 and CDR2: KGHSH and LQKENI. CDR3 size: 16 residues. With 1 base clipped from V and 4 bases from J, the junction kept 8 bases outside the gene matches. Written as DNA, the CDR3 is TGTGCCAGCTCACCACTCGGTGGACAGGGGACTTACGAGCAGTACTTC. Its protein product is CASSPLGGQGTYEQYF.

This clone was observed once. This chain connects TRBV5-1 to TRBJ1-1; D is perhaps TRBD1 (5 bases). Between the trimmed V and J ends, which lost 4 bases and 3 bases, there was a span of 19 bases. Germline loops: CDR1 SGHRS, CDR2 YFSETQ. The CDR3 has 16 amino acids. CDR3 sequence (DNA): TGCGCCAGCAGCACAGGTTTGGGTCCGGCTTACACTGAAGCTTTCTTT. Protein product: CASSTGLGPAYTEAFF. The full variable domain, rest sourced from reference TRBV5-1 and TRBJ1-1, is KAGVTQTPRYLIKTRGQQVTLSCSPISGHRSVSWYQQTPGQGLQFLFEYFSETQRNKGNFPGRFSGRQFSNSRSEMNVSTLELGDSALYLCASSTGLGPAYTEAFFGQGTRLTVV.

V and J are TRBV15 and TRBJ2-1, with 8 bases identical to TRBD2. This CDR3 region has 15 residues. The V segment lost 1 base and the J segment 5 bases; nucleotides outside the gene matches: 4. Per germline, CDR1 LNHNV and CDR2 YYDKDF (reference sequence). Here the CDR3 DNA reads TGTGCCACCAGCAGAGCGGGAGGGCCGGACAATGAGCAGTTCTTC. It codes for CATSRAGGPDNEQFF.

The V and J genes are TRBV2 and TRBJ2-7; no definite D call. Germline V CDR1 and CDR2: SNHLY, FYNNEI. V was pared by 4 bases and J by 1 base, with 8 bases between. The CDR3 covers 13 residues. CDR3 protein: CASSVQASYEQYF. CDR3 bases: TGTGCCAGCAGTGTGCAGGCTTCCTACGAGCAGTACTTC.

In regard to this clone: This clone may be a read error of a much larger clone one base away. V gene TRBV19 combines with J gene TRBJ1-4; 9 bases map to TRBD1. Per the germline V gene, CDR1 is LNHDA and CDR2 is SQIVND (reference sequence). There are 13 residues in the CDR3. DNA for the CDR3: TGTACCAGCCGACAGGGGGGGTATGAAAAACTGTTTTTT. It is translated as CTSRQGGYEKLFF.

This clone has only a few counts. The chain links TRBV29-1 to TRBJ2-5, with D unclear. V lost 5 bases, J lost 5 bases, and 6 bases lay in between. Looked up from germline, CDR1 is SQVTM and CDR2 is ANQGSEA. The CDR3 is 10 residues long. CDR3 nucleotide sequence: TGCAGCGTTCTCGGGGAGACCCAGTACTTC. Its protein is CSVLGETQYF.

The CDR3 DNA sequence: TGTGCCACCAGCAGAGATCTGGCAGGGTCTGGCAATGAGCAGTTCTTC. This translates into CATSRDLAGSGNEQFF. The rearrangement uses TRBV15 and TRBJ2-1; TRBD1 might be the D (5 bases). CDR1 is LNHNV, CDR2 YYDKDF, per germline (reference sequence). This CDR3 comprises 16 residues. Trimming cost V 0 bases and J 6 bases, with 15 bases left between them.

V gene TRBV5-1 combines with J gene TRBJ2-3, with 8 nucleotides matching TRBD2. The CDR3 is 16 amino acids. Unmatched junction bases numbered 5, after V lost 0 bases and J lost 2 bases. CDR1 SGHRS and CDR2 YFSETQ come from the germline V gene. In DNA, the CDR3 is TGCGCCAGCAGCTTGGGGAGCGGGAGCAACACAGATACGCAGTATTTT. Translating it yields CASSLGSGSNTDTQYF.

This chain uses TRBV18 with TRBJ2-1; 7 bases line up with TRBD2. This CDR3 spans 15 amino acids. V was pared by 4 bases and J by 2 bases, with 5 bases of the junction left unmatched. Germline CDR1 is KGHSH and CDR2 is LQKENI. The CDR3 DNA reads TGTGCCAGCTCACGGGAGGGAGTCCCCTACAATGAGCAGTTCTTC. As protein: CASSREGVPYNEQFF.

CDR3 sequence: CATSDLGSKETQYF. The CDR3 region has the DNA TGTGCCACCAGTGATTTGGGCAGCAAAGAGACCCAGTACTTC. V is TRBV24-1 and J is TRBJ2-5; no clear D. V dropped 0 bases and J dropped 3 bases, with 7 bases sitting between them. The germline V gene has CDR1 KGHDR and CDR2 SFDVKD. The CDR3 consists of 14 residues.

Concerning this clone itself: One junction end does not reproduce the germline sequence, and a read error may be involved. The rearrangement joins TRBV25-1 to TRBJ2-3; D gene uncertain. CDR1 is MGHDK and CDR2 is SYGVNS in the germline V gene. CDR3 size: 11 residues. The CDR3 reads CASSEKKVYRF. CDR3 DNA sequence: TGTGCCAGCAGTGAGAAGAAGGTCTATCGTTTT.

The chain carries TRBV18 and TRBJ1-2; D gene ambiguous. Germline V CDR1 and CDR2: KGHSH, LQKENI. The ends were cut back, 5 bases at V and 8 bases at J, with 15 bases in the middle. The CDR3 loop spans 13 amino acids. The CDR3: CASSAYPDRGYTF. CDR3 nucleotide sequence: TGTGCCAGCTCAGCCTATCCAGATAGGGGCTACACCTTC.

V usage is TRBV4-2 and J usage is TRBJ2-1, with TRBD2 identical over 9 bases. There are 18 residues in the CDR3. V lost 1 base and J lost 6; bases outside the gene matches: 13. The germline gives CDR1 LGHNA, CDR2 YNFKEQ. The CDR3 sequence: CASSQGLTSGGNVNEQFF. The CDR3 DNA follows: TGTGCCAGCAGCCAAGGGTTGACTAGCGGAGGGAACGTCAATGAGCAGTTCTTC.

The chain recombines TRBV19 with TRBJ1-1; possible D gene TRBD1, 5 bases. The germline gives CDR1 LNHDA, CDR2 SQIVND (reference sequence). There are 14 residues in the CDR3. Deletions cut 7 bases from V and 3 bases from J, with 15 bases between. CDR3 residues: CASNNAGLYTEAFF. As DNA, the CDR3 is TGTGCCAGTAACAATGCAGGGTTGTACACTGAAGCTTTCTTT.

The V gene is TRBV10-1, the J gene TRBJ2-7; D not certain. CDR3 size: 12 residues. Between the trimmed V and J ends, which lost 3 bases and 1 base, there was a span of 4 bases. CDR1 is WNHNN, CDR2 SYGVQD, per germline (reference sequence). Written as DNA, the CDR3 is TGCGCCAGCAGTGACGGGTCCTACGAGCAGTACTTC. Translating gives CASSDGSYEQYF.

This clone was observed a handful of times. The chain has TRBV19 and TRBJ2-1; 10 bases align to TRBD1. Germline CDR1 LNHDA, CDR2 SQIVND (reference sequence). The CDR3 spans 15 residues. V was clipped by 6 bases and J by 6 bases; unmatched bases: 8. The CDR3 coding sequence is TGTGCCAGTAGAATCCGGGACAGGGGCCTCAATGAGCAGTTCTTC. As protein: CASRIRDRGLNEQFF. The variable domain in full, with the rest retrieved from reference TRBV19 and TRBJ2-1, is DGGITQSPKYLFRKEGQNVTLSCEQNLNHDAMYWYRQDPGQGLRLIYYSQIVNDFQKGDIAEGYSVSREKKESFPLTVTSAQKNPTAFYLCASRIRDRGLNEQFFGPGTRLTVL.

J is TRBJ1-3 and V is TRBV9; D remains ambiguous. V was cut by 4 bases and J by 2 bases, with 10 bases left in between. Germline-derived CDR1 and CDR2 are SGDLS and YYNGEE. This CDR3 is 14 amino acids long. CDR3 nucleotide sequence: TGTGCCAGCAGCTCCCCAAGTACTGGAAACACCATATATTTT. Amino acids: CASSSPSTGNTIYF.

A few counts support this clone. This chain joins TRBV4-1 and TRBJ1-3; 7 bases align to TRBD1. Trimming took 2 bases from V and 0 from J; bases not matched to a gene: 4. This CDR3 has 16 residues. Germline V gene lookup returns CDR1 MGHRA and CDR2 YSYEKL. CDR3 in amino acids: CASSQPTGSSGNTIYF. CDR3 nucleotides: TGCGCCAGCAGCCAACCGACAGGGAGCTCTGGAAACACCATATATTTT.

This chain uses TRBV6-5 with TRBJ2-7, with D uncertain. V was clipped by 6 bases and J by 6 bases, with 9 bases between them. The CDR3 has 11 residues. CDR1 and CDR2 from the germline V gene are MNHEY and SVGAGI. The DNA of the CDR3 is TGTGCCAGCAGCCATGGAAGCGAGCAGTACTTC. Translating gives CASSHGSEQYF.

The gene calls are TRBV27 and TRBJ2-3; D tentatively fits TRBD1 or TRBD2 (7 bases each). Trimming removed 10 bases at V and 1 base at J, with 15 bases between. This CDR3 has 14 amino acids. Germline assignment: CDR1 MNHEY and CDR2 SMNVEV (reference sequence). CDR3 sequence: CATRQGGGTDTQYF. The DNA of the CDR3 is TGTGCCACCAGACAGGGAGGGGGCACAGATACGCAGTATTTT.

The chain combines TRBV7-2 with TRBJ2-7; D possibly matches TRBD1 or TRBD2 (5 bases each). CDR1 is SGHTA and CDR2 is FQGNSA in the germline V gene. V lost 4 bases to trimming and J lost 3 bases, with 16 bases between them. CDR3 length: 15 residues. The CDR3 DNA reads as TGTGCCAGCAGCTCGTCCTGGGGGAGTTTCTACGAGCAGTACTTC. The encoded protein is CASSSSWGSFYEQYF.

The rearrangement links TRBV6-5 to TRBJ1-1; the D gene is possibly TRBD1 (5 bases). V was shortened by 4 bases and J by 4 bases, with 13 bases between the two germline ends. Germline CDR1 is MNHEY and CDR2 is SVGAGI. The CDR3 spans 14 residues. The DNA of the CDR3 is TGTGCCAGCAGTTCGGGGTTGGGGGGCACTGAAGCTTTCTTT. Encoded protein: CASSSGLGGTEAFF.

The CDR3 region has the DNA TGTGCCAGCTCATCAACCCGCAATCAGCCCCAGCATTTT. It codes for CASSSTRNQPQHF. The gene calls are TRBV18 and TRBJ1-5; D unclear. This CDR3 is 13 amino acids long. In germline, CDR1 is KGHSH, CDR2 LQKENI. Deletions cut 5 bases from V and 2 bases from J, with 7 bases between.

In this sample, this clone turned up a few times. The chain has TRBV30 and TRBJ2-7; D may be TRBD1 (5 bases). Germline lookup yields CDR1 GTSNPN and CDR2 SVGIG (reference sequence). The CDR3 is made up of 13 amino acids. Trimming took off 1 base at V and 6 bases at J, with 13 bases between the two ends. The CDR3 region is CAWSESGLSEQYF. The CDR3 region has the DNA TGTGCCTGGAGTGAGTCAGGGCTCAGCGAGCAGTACTTC.

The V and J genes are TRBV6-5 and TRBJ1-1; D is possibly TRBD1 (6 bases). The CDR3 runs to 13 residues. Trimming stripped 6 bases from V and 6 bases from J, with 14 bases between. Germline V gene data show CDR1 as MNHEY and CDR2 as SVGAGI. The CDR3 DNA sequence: TGTGCCAGCAGGTCTACAGGGATATCTGAAGCTTTCTTT. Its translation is CASRSTGISEAFF.

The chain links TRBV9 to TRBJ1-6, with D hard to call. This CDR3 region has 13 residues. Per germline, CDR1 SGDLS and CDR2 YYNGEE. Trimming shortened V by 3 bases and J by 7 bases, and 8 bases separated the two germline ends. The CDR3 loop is CASSDVGNSPLHF. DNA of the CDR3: TGTGCCAGCAGCGACGTAGGAAATTCACCCCTCCACTTT.